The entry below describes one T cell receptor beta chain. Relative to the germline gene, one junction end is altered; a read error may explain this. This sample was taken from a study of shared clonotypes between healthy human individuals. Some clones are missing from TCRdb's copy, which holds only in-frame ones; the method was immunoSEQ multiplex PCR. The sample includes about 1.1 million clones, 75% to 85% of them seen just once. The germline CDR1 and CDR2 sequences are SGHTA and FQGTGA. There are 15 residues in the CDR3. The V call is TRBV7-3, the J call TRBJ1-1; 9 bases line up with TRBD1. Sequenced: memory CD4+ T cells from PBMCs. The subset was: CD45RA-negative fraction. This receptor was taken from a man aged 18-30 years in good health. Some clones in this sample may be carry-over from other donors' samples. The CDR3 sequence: CASSLTGGVRTEAFF. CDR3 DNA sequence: TGTGCCAGCAGCCTAACAGGGGGCGTAAGAACTGAAGCTTTCTTT.